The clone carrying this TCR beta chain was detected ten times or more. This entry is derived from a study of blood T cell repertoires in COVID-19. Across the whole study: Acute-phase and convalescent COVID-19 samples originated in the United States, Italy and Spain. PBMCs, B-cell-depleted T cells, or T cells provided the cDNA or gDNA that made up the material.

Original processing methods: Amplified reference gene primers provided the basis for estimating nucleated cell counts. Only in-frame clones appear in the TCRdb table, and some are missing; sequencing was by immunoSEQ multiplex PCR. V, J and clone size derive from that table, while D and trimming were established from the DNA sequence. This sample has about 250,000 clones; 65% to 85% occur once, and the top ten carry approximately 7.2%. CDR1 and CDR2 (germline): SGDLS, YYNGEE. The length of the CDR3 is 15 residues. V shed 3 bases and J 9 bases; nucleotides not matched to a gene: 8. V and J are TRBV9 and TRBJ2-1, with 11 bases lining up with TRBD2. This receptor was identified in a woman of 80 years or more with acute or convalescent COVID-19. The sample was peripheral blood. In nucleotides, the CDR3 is TGTGCCAGCAGCGCCATGGGACTAGCGGAGGCTGAGCAGTTCTTC. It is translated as CASSAMGLAEAEQFF.